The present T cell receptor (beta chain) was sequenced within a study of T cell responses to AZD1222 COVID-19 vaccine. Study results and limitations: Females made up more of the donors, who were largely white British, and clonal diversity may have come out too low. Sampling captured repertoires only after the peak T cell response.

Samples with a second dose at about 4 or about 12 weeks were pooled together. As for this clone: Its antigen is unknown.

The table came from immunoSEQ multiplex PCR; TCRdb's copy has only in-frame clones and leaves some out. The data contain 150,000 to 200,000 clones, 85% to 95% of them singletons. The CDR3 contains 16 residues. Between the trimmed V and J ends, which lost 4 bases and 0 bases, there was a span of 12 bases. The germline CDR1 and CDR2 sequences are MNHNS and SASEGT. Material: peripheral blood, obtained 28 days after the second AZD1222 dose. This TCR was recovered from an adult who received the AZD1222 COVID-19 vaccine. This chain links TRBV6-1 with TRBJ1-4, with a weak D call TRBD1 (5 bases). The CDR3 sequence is CASSGDRFATNEKLFF. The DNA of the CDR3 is TGTGCCAGCAGTGGAGACAGATTTGCAACTAATGAAAAACTGTTTTTT.